This entry lists 5 T cell receptor beta chains sequenced from one sample in a study of T cells after posttransplantation cyclophosphamide. Sampled 1 year posttransplant, controls received myeloablative marrow transplants, methotrexate and a calcineurin inhibitor. Some clones are missing from TCRdb's copy, which holds only in-frame ones; the method was immunoSEQ multiplex PCR. This table holds about 21,000 clones, 85% to 90% found once. Sequenced material: PBMCs, taken approximately twelve months after allogeneic stem cell transplant with calcineurin inhibitor and methotrexate. These TCRs come from a female patient in her thirties or forties who received an allogeneic stem cell transplant from an unrelated donor, was CMV-positive, and had acute and chronic GVHD. Some of these T cells may belong to the graft donor.

This chain uses TRBV7-2 with TRBJ1-4; maybe TRBD1 (6 bases). In germline, CDR1 is SGHTA, CDR2 FQGNSA. This CDR3 has 14 residues. V gave up 5 bases and J gave up 10 bases, with 17 bases separating them. The DNA of the CDR3 is TGTGCCAGCAGCGAACAGGGAGGGGGAGGAAAACTGTTTTTT. Translating it yields CASSEQGGGGKLFF.

The chain joins TRBV25-1 to TRBJ1-4; no definite D call. Germline V gene sequence: CDR1 MGHDK, CDR2 SYGVNS. Trimming cost V 3 bases and J 3 bases, with 11 bases left between them. This CDR3 is 15 amino acids long. CDR3 residues: CASSESRFSNEKLFF. The CDR3 DNA follows: TGTGCCAGCAGTGAGAGCCGCTTCTCTAATGAAAAACTGTTTTTT.

The V and J genes are TRBV27 and TRBJ2-1; D perhaps matches TRBD1 (5 bases). V gave up 0 bases and J gave up 2 bases, with 11 bases separating them. Per germline, CDR1 MNHEY and CDR2 SMNVEV (reference sequence). The CDR3 totals 16 residues. Written as DNA, the CDR3 is TGTGCCAGCAGTTTATCCCCCGACAGCGCCTACAATGAGCAGTTCTTC. Translation: CASSLSPDSAYNEQFF.

V usage is TRBV1 and J usage is TRBJ2-7; whether TRBD2, the table's D call, matches the DNA was not checked. TRBV1 is shown as a pseudogene. This CDR3 comprises 15 residues. The CDR3 here is CTSSPGLGATYEQYV. As DNA, the CDR3 is TGCACCAGCAGCCCGGGACTAGGGGCAACCTACGAGCAGTACGTC.

The V gene is TRBV7-6, the J gene TRBJ2-3; 7 nucleotides agree with TRBD2. Trimming at V came to 1 base and at J to 1 base, leaving 11 bases not matched to a gene. CDR3 length: 18 amino acids. From germline, CDR1 is SGHVS and CDR2 FNYEAQ. This CDR3 is CASSLEVANSGGTDTQYF. The CDR3 coding sequence is TGTGCCAGCAGCTTAGAGGTGGCCAACAGCGGGGGCACAGATACGCAGTATTTT. Based on the CDR3 plus reference TRBV7-6 and TRBJ2-3, the full variable domain is GAGVSQSPRYKVTKRGQDVALRCDPISGHVSLYWYRQALGQGPEFLTYFNYEAQQDKSGLPNDRFSAERPEGSISTLTIQRTEQRDSAMYRCASSLEVANSGGTDTQYFGPGTRLTVL.